The sequence of this TCR beta chain was determined in a study of CD8+CD57+ T cells in acquired aplastic anemia. The study, taken as a whole, reports: In common between the patients and the controls were approximately 30 CD8+ CDR3 sequences.

TCR beta VDJ and CDR3 profiling used genomic DNA as template. TCRdb used MiXCR to reprocess the reads, holding one entry per CDR3 protein. The data contain under 250,000 distinct CDR3 sequences, around 32% of them singletons. The CDR3 has 15 residues. CDR1 and CDR2 (germline): DFQATT, SNEGSKA (reference sequence). Trimming pared 4 bases from V and 2 bases from J, leaving 15 bases between. This clonotype was seen ten or more times. Its antigen is unknown. The chain has TRBV20-1 and TRBJ1-5, with D possibly TRBD1 on 6 matching bases. The clonotype originates from a human donor in good health, serving as a control. The sample consisted of sorted CD4+, CD8+, or CD8+CD57+ T cells (not recorded which) from PBMCs. The chain's CDR3 is CSAKDDHRGNQPQHF. The CDR3 DNA is TGCAGTGCTAAAGACGATCACAGGGGCAATCAGCCCCAGCATTTT.